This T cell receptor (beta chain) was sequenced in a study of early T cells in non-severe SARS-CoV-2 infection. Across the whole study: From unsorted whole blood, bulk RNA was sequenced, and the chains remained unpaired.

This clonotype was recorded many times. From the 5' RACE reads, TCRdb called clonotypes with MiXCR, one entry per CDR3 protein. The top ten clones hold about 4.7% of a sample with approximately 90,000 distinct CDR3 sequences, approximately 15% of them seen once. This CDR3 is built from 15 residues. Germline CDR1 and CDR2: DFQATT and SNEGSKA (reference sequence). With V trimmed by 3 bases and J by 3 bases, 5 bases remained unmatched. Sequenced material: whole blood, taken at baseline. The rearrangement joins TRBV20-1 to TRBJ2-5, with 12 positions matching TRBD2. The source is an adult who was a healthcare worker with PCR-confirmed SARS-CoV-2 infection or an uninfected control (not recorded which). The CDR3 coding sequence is TGCAGTGCTAGTTGGGCTAGCGGGAGGGAAGAGACCCAGTACTTC. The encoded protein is CSASWASGREETQYF.